The text below deals with one T cell receptor (beta chain). Its antigen is not known. This sequence may be a read error, since a much larger clone differs from it by one base. The assay was carried out at the deep level. Generated by immunoSEQ multiplex PCR, the TCRdb table keeps only in-frame clones and is missing some. The sample lists around 480,000 clones; roughly 85% were seen once. This specimen comes from a study of shared clonotypes between healthy human individuals. Study-level findings and limits: The study drew on few donors, limiting represented genetic and exposure-history diversity. Researchers sampled blood only, noting tissue repertoires likely differ. Sequencing depth was a factor that was expected to affect clonotype sharing among donors.

The CDR3 sequence is 16 residues long. Germline values: CDR1 MGHDK, CDR2 SYGVNS. With V trimmed by 5 bases and J by 0 bases, 9 bases remained unmatched. This sequence originates from a woman aged 40-49 years in good health. Some clones in this sample may be carry-over from other donors' samples. The rearrangement joins TRBV25-1 to TRBJ2-7; TRBD1 aligns across 8 bases. Material: PBMCs. CDR3 protein: CASSQPGGVSSYEQYF. CDR3 DNA: TGTGCCAGCAGTCAACCAGGGGGCGTAAGCTCCTACGAGCAGTACTTC.